The clone carrying this T cell receptor beta chain is a singleton in its sample. Antigen unknown. Clones were sequenced by immunoSEQ multiplex PCR, and TCRdb holds only the in-frame ones, with some missing. The sample contains millions of clones, about 95% of which appear only once. The sample originates from a study of shared clonotypes between healthy human individuals. Study information: Sampling drew on donors who were a couple of women and a few men aged 18 to 49. General study results and limits: Memory subsets generally showed lower estimated richness than naive subsets. Large sequencing depth failed to make sorted-subset sequencing complete, rarefaction showed. Sampling covered nothing but blood. Tissue TCR repertoires likely differ from those found in blood.

CD8 cells classed as naive were CD45RO-negative and positively selected for CCR7, excluding terminally differentiated effector memory CD45RA+ cells. The ends lost 5 bases at V and 7 bases at J; junction bases unmatched: 12. This CDR3 contains 18 residues. The V gene's germline CDR1 is SEHNR and CDR2 FQNEAQ (reference sequence). The sequenced sample was naive CD8+ T cells sorted from blood. The chain couples TRBV7-9 to TRBJ2-1, with 15 bases matching TRBD2. The sequence came from a man in his late teens or twenties in good health. The CDR3 region is CASSPGLAGGPTWNEQFF. Here the CDR3 DNA reads TGTGCCAGCAGCCCTGGACTAGCGGGAGGGCCTACGTGGAATGAGCAGTTCTTC.